These 22 T cell receptor beta chains originate from one sample sequenced in a study of T cells in Graves' hyperthyroidism and ophthalmopathy. Using RNA transcripts as the source, TCR beta CDR3 regions were amplified. The TCR CDR3 first-round RT-PCR relied on the HTBI primer set. TCRdb fed the multiplex PCR reads into MiXCR, producing one record per CDR3 protein. The data contain about 610,000 distinct CDR3 sequences, about half of them singletons. The sequenced sample was peripheral blood or thyroid tissue (not recorded which). All receptors derive from a woman aged 18-29 years with Graves' hyperthyroidism.

The V gene is TRBV10-3, the J gene TRBJ2-2, with D perhaps matching TRBD2 (7 bases). Germline assignment: CDR1 ENHRY and CDR2 SYGVKD. This CDR3 contains 15 residues. Trimming stripped 6 bases from V and 4 bases from J, with 15 bases between. The DNA of the CDR3 is TGTGCCATCAGGTCAGAGGGGGGGAGCACCGGGGAGCTGTTTTTT. Translation gives CAIRSEGGSTGELFF.

This clonotype was counted many times. This chain joins TRBV29-1 and TRBJ2-5; the match to TRBD1 covers 7 bases. After removal of 5 bases from V and 2 bases from J, the junction contained 8 bases not matched to a gene. This CDR3 has 14 residues. CDR1 and CDR2 from the germline V gene are SQVTM and ANQGSEA. The CDR3 region is CSVSPGTAQETQYF. The CDR3 region has the DNA TGCAGCGTTTCCCCAGGGACAGCTCAAGAGACCCAGTACTTC.

V and J are TRBV2 and TRBJ1-3; D call uncertain. CDR1 and CDR2 (germline): SNHLY, FYNNEI. The V and J ends lost 1 base and 7 bases respectively, with 14 bases between them. This CDR3 has 15 amino acids. CDR3 region: CASSEVGLAKNTIYF. CDR3 nucleotides: TGTGCCAGCAGTGAAGTTGGACTAGCGAAGAACACCATATATTTT.

The chain employs TRBV20-1 and TRBJ2-5; D may be TRBD2 (5 bases). There are 13 residues in the CDR3. Germline V gene sequence: CDR1 DFQATT, CDR2 SNEGSKA (reference sequence). Between the trimmed V and J ends, which lost 6 bases and 7 bases, there was a span of 18 bases. For the CDR3, the DNA is TGCAGTGCCTGGGGAGACCCTCGGCGGACCCAGTACTTC. This sequence encodes CSAWGDPRRTQYF.

The chain recombines TRBV7-2 with TRBJ2-5, with 9 bases identical to TRBD1. From germline, CDR1 is SGHTA and CDR2 FQGNSA. The CDR3 contains 17 residues. V was pared by 5 bases and J by 2 bases, with 12 bases of the junction left unmatched. DNA for the CDR3: TGTGCCAGCAGCCCAATTCCCGGGACAGGGAGGCAAGAGACCCAGTACTTC. Translating gives CASSPIPGTGRQETQYF. Drawing the rest from reference TRBV7-2 and TRBJ2-5, the complete variable domain is GAGVSQSPSNKVTEKGKDVELRCDPISGHTALYWYRQSLGQGLEFLIYFQGNSAPDKSGLPSDRFSAERTGGSVSTLTIQRTQQEDSAVYLCASSPIPGTGRQETQYFGPGTRLLVL.

The chain has TRBV29-1 and TRBJ2-7; 8 bases align to TRBD1. This CDR3 contains 12 residues. Germline CDR1 reads SQVTM; CDR2 reads ANQGSEA. With V trimmed by 7 bases and J by 4 bases, 6 bases remained unmatched. The CDR3 reads CSAGQGWYEQYF. The CDR3 DNA sequence: TGCAGCGCAGGACAGGGATGGTACGAGCAGTACTTC.

The genes are TRBV9 and TRBJ2-3; no clear D. Trimming took off 0 bases at V and 2 bases at J, with 10 bases between the two ends. The CDR3 totals 15 residues. Per germline, CDR1 SGDLS and CDR2 YYNGEE. In nucleotides, the CDR3 is TGTGCCAGCAGCGTAGTCGGCAGGACCACAGATACGCAGTATTTT. It specifies CASSVVGRTTDTQYF.

Many counts were recorded for this clonotype. The chain employs TRBV20-1 and TRBJ2-2; D perhaps matches TRBD2 (6 bases). With 1 base removed from V and 1 base from J, the gap between germline ends came to 10 bases. This CDR3 is 15 amino acids long. Germline V lookup: CDR1 DFQATT, CDR2 SNEGSKA (reference sequence). The DNA of the CDR3 is TGCAGTGCTAGAGGGGTTAGCGGGAACACCGGGGAGCTGTTTTTT. It specifies CSARGVSGNTGELFF.

This chain links TRBV12-3 or TRBV12-4 with TRBJ2-5; 8 bases line up with TRBD2. The CDR3 is 17 residues long. V lost 6 bases, J lost 1 base, and 13 bases stayed unmatched. The CDR3 spells CASSPLEAGVSQETQYF. The CDR3 nucleotides are TGTGCCAGCAGCCCCCTAGAAGCGGGAGTAAGCCAAGAGACCCAGTACTTC.

Note on this clonotype: Just one base apart from a much larger clone, this may be a read error. The gene calls are TRBV7-6 and TRBJ2-7; D possibly corresponds to TRBD2 (6 bases). The CDR3 has 12 residues. Per germline, CDR1 SGHVS and CDR2 FNYEAQ. This CDR3 is CTSSGRLVTQYF. The DNA for the CDR3 is TGTACCAGCAGCGGACGACTAGTTACACAGTACTTC.

As to this clonotype: Possible read error: a much larger clone is one base away. J is TRBJ2-7 and V is TRBV2; possibly TRBD2 for D (5 bases). Germline V gene sequence: CDR1 SNHLY, CDR2 FYNNEI. The CDR3 runs to 14 residues. V lost 6 bases and J lost 2, with 14 bases in between. The CDR3: CASSRGGNPYEQYF. CDR3 DNA: TGTGCCAGCAGCCGCGGAGGAAACCCCTACGAGCAGTACTTC.

With regard to this clonotype: A read error is possible here, since a much larger clone lies one base away. For the CDR3, the DNA is TGTGCCACCAGCAGAGAGGACGTACAAGGGACCCAGTACTTC. Translation: CATSREDVQGTQYF. V is TRBV15 and J is TRBJ2-5; D gene uncertain. The CDR3 is made up of 14 amino acids. Germline V CDR1 and CDR2: LNHNV, YYDKDF (reference sequence).

This clonotype was recorded many times. The chain uses TRBV29-1 and TRBJ2-3; a possible D gene is TRBD2 (6 bases). Trimming removed 4 bases at V and 5 bases at J, with 10 bases between. The CDR3 length is 12 residues. Germline-derived CDR1 and CDR2 are SQVTM and ANQGSEA. The CDR3 protein is CSVGMGGDTQYF. DNA of the CDR3: TGCAGCGTTGGCATGGGGGGAGATACGCAGTATTTT.

The chain carries TRBV9 and TRBJ1-4; D gene uncertain. Germline V gives CDR1 SGDLS, CDR2 YYNGEE. V lost 4 bases, J lost 10 bases, and 11 bases lay in between. This CDR3 has 12 amino acids. CDR3 in amino acids: CASSPHPGKLFF. CDR3 nucleotide sequence: TGTGCCAGCAGCCCCCACCCGGGAAAACTGTTTTTT.

The table lists this clonotype with many counts. This rearrangement joins TRBV29-1 to TRBJ2-5; 7 positions match TRBD2. Unmatched junction bases numbered 6, after V lost 3 bases and J lost 2 bases. The CDR3 totals 14 residues. CDR1 is SQVTM and CDR2 is ANQGSEA in the germline V gene. CDR3 in DNA: TGCAGCGTTGAGGTATACGGGAGGCAAGAGACCCAGTACTTC. It codes for CSVEVYGRQETQYF.

J is TRBJ2-6 and V is TRBV5-5; D is perhaps TRBD1 (5 bases). Deletions cut 1 base from V and 3 bases from J, with 8 bases between. In germline, CDR1 is SGHKS, CDR2 YYEKEE (reference sequence). The CDR3 is 15 amino acids. The CDR3 nucleotides read TGTGCCAGCAGCTTGCAGGGATTTGGGGCCAACGTCCTGACTTTC. Translating gives CASSLQGFGANVLTF.

This clonotype was found a few times. The CDR3 coding sequence is TGCAGCGTTGACGGGAATGAGCAGTTCTTC. It encodes CSVDGNEQFF. The V and J genes are TRBV29-1 and TRBJ2-1, with D hard to call. V was trimmed by 3 bases and J by 7 bases, leaving 4 bases between them. Germline loops: CDR1 SQVTM, CDR2 ANQGSEA. This CDR3 is 10 amino acids long.

This clonotype was recorded at least ten times. The gene calls are TRBV12-3 or TRBV12-4 and TRBJ2-5; TRBD1 agrees at 7 bases. CDR3 size: 14 residues. With 5 bases clipped from V and 5 bases from J, the junction kept 8 bases outside the gene matches. CDR3 protein: CASSNRGVDETQYF. DNA of the CDR3: TGTGCCAGCAGTAACAGGGGCGTGGATGAGACCCAGTACTTC.

This chain links TRBV29-1 with TRBJ2-2; D gene ambiguous. CDR3 size: 14 residues. V was shortened by 2 bases and J by 5 bases, with 12 bases between the two germline ends. Germline V gene sequence: CDR1 SQVTM, CDR2 ANQGSEA. CDR3 loop: CSVEMVPVTGELFF. CDR3 DNA: TGCAGCGTTGAAATGGTGCCGGTAACCGGGGAGCTGTTTTTT.

The chain has TRBV7-9 and TRBJ2-1, with D possibly being TRBD2 (6 bases). In germline, CDR1 is SEHNR, CDR2 FQNEAQ (reference sequence). V was trimmed by 5 bases and J by 0 bases, leaving 11 bases between them. This CDR3 contains 15 residues. CDR3 sequence reads: CASSLPGSSYNEQFF. The CDR3 region has the DNA TGTGCCAGCAGCCTGCCCGGGAGCTCCTACAATGAGCAGTTCTTC.

This rearrangement joins TRBV5-6 to TRBJ2-7; tentatively, D is TRBD1 (7 bases). The germline CDR1 and CDR2 sequences are SGHDT and YYEEEE. The CDR3 contains 15 residues. V lost 2 bases and J lost 3, with 15 bases in between. DNA of the CDR3: TGTGCCAGCAGCTTCGGAGGGGGCAAATTCTACGAGCAGTACTTC. Protein sequence: CASSFGGGKFYEQYF.

This clonotype was counted a few times. The gene calls are TRBV30 and TRBJ1-4; a possible D gene is TRBD1 (6 bases). The length of the CDR3 is 14 residues. V was clipped by 4 bases and J by 6 bases, with 15 bases between them. The germline V gene encodes CDR1 GTSNPN and CDR2 SVGIG (reference sequence). CDR3 DNA: TGTGCCTGGACCACAGGGTTGGGTGATGAAAAACTGTTTTTT. Translation: CAWTTGLGDEKLFF.